This TCR beta chain appears in the sequencing data of a study of T cells after yellow fever vaccination. Overall study results and limits: FACS-sorted repertoires could harbor abundant contaminating bulk-population clonotypes. Booster samples showed a return of most primary-vaccination clones (roughly 96% CD4, about 87% CD8).

V trimming: 5 bases; J trimming: 6 bases; junction bases outside the gene matches: 5. The CDR3 length is 16 residues. Germline V gene sequence: CDR1 MNHEY, CDR2 SVGEGT. Only a few counts were recorded for this clonotype. Its antigen is currently unknown. As TCR cDNA was made by 5'RACE template switching, a universal primer site and UMIs were added. TCRdb independently ran MiXCR on the 5' RACE reads; one entry per CDR3 protein. The data show 350,000 to 550,000 distinct CDR3 sequences, about 17% seen once. This specimen was PBMCs, taken before the yellow fever booster vaccination. This TCR was recovered from a man in his late teens or twenties who received the YFV17D yellow fever vaccine. V usage is TRBV6-2 or TRBV6-3 and J usage is TRBJ2-1, with 15 bases fitting TRBD2. DNA for the CDR3: TGTGCCAGCAGTCTACCGGGACTAGCGGGGGGCAATGAGCAGTTCTTC. It is translated as CASSLPGLAGGNEQFF.